The 27 T cell receptor beta chains below come from one sample, sequenced in a study of control samples from healthy donors and cancer patients. TCRdb keeps only in-frame clones here, not all; method: immunoSEQ multiplex PCR. The sample holds about 45,000 clones; 75% to 95% are singletons and the top ten take roughly 23%. Sequenced: PBMCs. The origin of the receptors is a woman aged 40 to 50 with head and neck cancer.

The genes are TRBV6-5 and TRBJ1-4, with D unresolved. The CDR3 spans 11 residues. Germline V gives CDR1 MNHEY, CDR2 SVGAGI. V was shortened by 4 bases and J by 8 bases, with 5 bases between the two germline ends. The CDR3 bases are TGTGCCAGCAGTTTGAAGGAAAAACTGTTTTTT. It specifies CASSLKEKLFF.

This chain uses TRBV28 with TRBJ1-1; possibly TRBD1 for D (5 bases). V gave up 3 bases and J gave up 1 base, with 12 bases separating them. The length of the CDR3 is 15 residues. Per the germline V gene, CDR1 is MDHEN and CDR2 is SYDVKM. CDR3 sequence reads: CASSLRGGTNTEAFF. The CDR3 nucleotides read TGTGCCAGCAGTTTGCGGGGGGGGACGAACACTGAAGCTTTCTTT.

V usage is TRBV5-8 and J usage is TRBJ2-7; weak D call: TRBD2 (6 bases). This CDR3 has 15 amino acids. Per germline, CDR1 SGHTS and CDR2 YDEGEE. V was pared by 4 bases and J by 2 bases, with 16 bases between. CDR3 in amino acids: CASSPGLFKPYEQYF. The CDR3 DNA is TGTGCCAGCAGCCCGGGACTTTTTAAACCCTACGAGCAGTACTTC.

Only one count was recorded for this clone. The rearrangement links TRBV6-5 to TRBJ1-6; no clear D. This CDR3 spans 13 amino acids. CDR1 and CDR2 (germline): MNHEY, SVGAGI. Trimming took 10 bases from V and 8 from J, leaving 15 bases between them. The CDR3 loop is CATSRGRDSPLHF. The CDR3 DNA is TGTGCCACCTCGCGAGGGAGGGATTCACCCCTCCACTTT.

Of note for this clone: The sample holds other DNA sequences that translate to the same CDR3. The chain couples TRBV11-3 to TRBJ2-3, with 11 bases that match TRBD2. Germline CDR1 reads SGHNT; CDR2 reads YENEEA. Trimming took 3 bases from V and 6 from J; bases not matched to a gene: 5. CDR3 length equals 15 residues. The CDR3 here is CASSFSGGARDTQYF. The DNA of the CDR3 is TGTGCCAGCAGCTTTAGCGGGGGGGCAAGGGATACGCAGTATTTT.

This rearrangement joins TRBV19 to TRBJ1-1; D may be TRBD1 (5 bases). Germline lookup yields CDR1 LNHDA and CDR2 SQIVND (reference sequence). The CDR3 length is 15 residues. Trimming shortened V by 6 bases and J by 4 bases, and 18 bases separated the two germline ends. The CDR3 DNA reads as TGTGCCAGTAGCCCCCTCCGGGGGGATTTCACTGAAGCTTTCTTT. Translated: CASSPLRGDFTEAFF.

The chain combines TRBV11-3 with TRBJ2-2; 9 bases map to TRBD2. Germline CDR1 is SGHNT and CDR2 is YENEEA. V lost 2 bases to trimming and J lost 5 bases; unmatched junction nucleotides: 3. This CDR3 comprises 15 residues. The DNA of the CDR3 is TGTGCCAGCAGCTTACGGCTAGCGGGAACCGGGGAGCTGTTTTTT. Residues: CASSLRLAGTGELFF.

The rearrangement links TRBV5-1 to TRBJ2-7; no clear D. This CDR3 has 14 residues. Germline loops: CDR1 SGHRS, CDR2 YFSETQ. The ends were cut back, 3 bases at V and 4 bases at J, with 14 bases in the middle. In nucleotides, the CDR3 is TGCGCCAGCAGCTCCCCATCCCCTGAGTACGAGCAGTACTTC. Its protein product is CASSSPSPEYEQYF.

This chain uses TRBV29-1 with TRBJ1-2; D is ambiguous. The CDR3 runs 13 residues. The V end was cut by 7 bases, the J end by 2 bases, with 14 bases between. The germline gives CDR1 SQVTM, CDR2 ANQGSEA. The CDR3 is CSANTDGNYGYTF. The DNA of the CDR3 is TGCAGCGCAAACACGGACGGAAACTATGGCTACACCTTC.

The CDR3 nucleotides read TGTGCCAGTAGTATAATGAGTCAGGGGGACACTGAAGCTTTCTTT. This sequence encodes CASSIMSQGDTEAFF. This chain joins TRBV19 and TRBJ1-1; 7 bases are a match to TRBD1. CDR3 length: 15 residues. Germline CDR1 LNHDA, CDR2 SQIVND (reference sequence). V was clipped by 2 bases and J by 3 bases; unmatched bases: 6.

J is TRBJ2-1 and V is TRBV24-1; D possibly corresponds to TRBD1 (5 bases). Trimming left V 7 bases short and J 8 bases short, with 11 bases between. This CDR3 comprises 12 residues. Germline V gives CDR1 KGHDR, CDR2 SFDVKD. The CDR3 sequence: CATSLQDDEQFF. As DNA, the CDR3 is TGTGCCACCAGCCTACAGGACGATGAGCAGTTCTTC.

In this sample, this clone turned up once. The V and J genes are TRBV30 and TRBJ1-3; D unclear. Germline CDR1 GTSNPN, CDR2 SVGIG (reference sequence). The CDR3 loop spans 12 amino acids. Between the trimmed V and J ends, which lost 4 bases and 2 bases, there was a span of 6 bases. CDR3 sequence: CAWIFPGNTIYF. In DNA form, the CDR3 reads TGTGCCTGGATTTTTCCTGGAAACACCATATATTTT.

The chain has TRBV28 and TRBJ1-5; the match to TRBD1 covers 7 bases. In germline, CDR1 is MDHEN, CDR2 SYDVKM. The CDR3 is 15 amino acids. The ends lost 4 bases at V and 4 bases at J; junction bases unmatched: 7. CDR3: CASSSSGGGNQPQHF. The CDR3 coding sequence is TGTGCCAGCAGTTCTTCAGGGGGGGGTAATCAGCCCCAGCATTTT.

This rearrangement joins TRBV29-1 to TRBJ1-3; maybe TRBD1 (6 bases). Between the trimmed V and J ends, which lost 3 bases and 2 bases, there was a span of 11 bases. This CDR3 comprises 14 residues. Germline V gene lookup returns CDR1 SQVTM and CDR2 ANQGSEA. CDR3 in amino acids: CSVDGGQTGNTIYF. The CDR3 DNA follows: TGCAGCGTTGATGGGGGCCAGACTGGAAACACCATATATTTT.

The gene calls are TRBV28 and TRBJ2-3; no clear D. Germline assignment: CDR1 MDHEN and CDR2 SYDVKM. This CDR3 has 14 amino acids. Trimming took off 3 bases at V and 0 bases at J, with 7 bases between the two ends. Here the CDR3 DNA reads TGTGCCAGCAGTTTCCTCGGGAGCACAGATACGCAGTATTTT. The encoded protein is CASSFLGSTDTQYF.

The chain uses TRBV7-9 and TRBJ1-4; maybe TRBD1 (5 bases). Trimming removed 5 bases from V and 8 bases from J, with 18 bases in between. The CDR3 is made up of 15 amino acids. Germline V gene lookup returns CDR1 SEHNR and CDR2 FQNEAQ (reference sequence). Here the CDR3 DNA reads TGTGCCAGCAGCCCGGGGCGGGGAAGGAACGAAAAACTGTTTTTT. This gives the protein CASSPGRGRNEKLFF.

The V call is TRBV28, the J call TRBJ1-2; TRBD1 matches at 10 bases. This CDR3 is built from 16 residues. Germline V lookup: CDR1 MDHEN, CDR2 SYDVKM. Unmatched junction bases numbered 16, after V lost 8 bases and J lost 7 bases. CDR3 sequence reads: CASGSPGTGDLSGYTF. Written as DNA, the CDR3 is TGTGCCAGCGGATCCCCCGGGACAGGGGACTTATCTGGCTACACCTTC.

V is TRBV3-1 (or the pseudogene TRBV3-2) and J is TRBJ1-5; 8 bases line up with TRBD1. Trimming cost V 4 bases and J 3 bases; bases outside gene matches: 5. The CDR3 runs 15 residues. The germline V gene has CDR1 LGHDT and CDR2 YNNKEL (reference sequence). CDR3 in DNA: TGTGCCAGCAGCCCGACAGGGGCCCCCAATCAGCCCCAGCATTTT. As protein: CASSPTGAPNQPQHF.

The gene calls are TRBV11-2 and TRBJ2-5, with a weak D call TRBD2 (7 bases). The germline V gene encodes CDR1 SGHAT and CDR2 FQNNGV. This CDR3 contains 15 residues. Trimming took off 3 bases at V and 5 bases at J, with 16 bases between the two ends. The CDR3 region has the DNA TGTGCCAGCAGCTTGTTTCGGGGGGCCGGGGAGACCCAGTACTTC. Its translation: CASSLFRGAGETQYF.

This clone has only a few counts. The chain uses TRBV5-1 and TRBJ2-7; tentative D call: TRBD1 (6 bases). Looked up from germline, CDR1 is SGHRS and CDR2 is YFSETQ. V shed 4 bases and J shed 3 bases, with 14 bases lying between them. The CDR3 is 14 amino acids. CDR3 DNA: TGCGCCAGCAGCCCCAGGGGCCCCGACTACGAGCAGTACTTC. This gives the protein CASSPRGPDYEQYF. Variable domain in full (rest from reference TRBV5-1 and TRBJ2-7): KAGVTQTPRYLIKTRGQQVTLSCSPISGHRSVSWYQQTPGQGLQFLFEYFSETQRNKGNFPGRFSGRQFSNSRSEMNVSTLELGDSALYLCASSPRGPDYEQYFGPGTRLTVT.

The CDR3 region is CASSLAGAGELFF. CDR3 sequence (DNA): TGTGCCAGCAGTTTAGCGGGCGCCGGGGAGCTGTTTTTT. The gene calls are TRBV27 and TRBJ2-2, with D perhaps matching TRBD2 (5 bases). The CDR3 extends over 13 amino acids. Germline V gene data show CDR1 as MNHEY and CDR2 as SMNVEV (reference sequence). Trimming took 2 bases from V and 6 from J, leaving 7 bases between them.

In its sample, this clone was seen once. The V gene is TRBV19, the J gene TRBJ2-1; 9 positions match TRBD2. Per the germline V gene, CDR1 is LNHDA and CDR2 is SQIVND (reference sequence). The length of the CDR3 is 13 residues. V lost 5 bases to trimming and J lost 6 bases; unmatched junction nucleotides: 2. For the CDR3, the DNA is TGTGCCAGTAGTGGAGCGGGAGGCAATGAGCAGTTCTTC. Translated: CASSGAGGNEQFF.

The gene calls are TRBV10-2 and TRBJ2-7; D ambiguous. The germline V and J ends were trimmed by 3 bases and 5 bases, with 8 bases remaining between them. CDR3 length equals 12 residues. The V gene's germline CDR1 is WSHSY and CDR2 SAAADI. This CDR3 is CASSDPPDEQYF. CDR3 DNA sequence: TGCGCCAGCAGTGACCCGCCGGACGAGCAGTACTTC.

V gene TRBV6-5 combines with J gene TRBJ1-1; D not certain. CDR3 length equals 13 residues. V dropped 7 bases and J dropped 1 base, with 10 bases sitting between them. Germline CDR1 MNHEY, CDR2 SVGAGI. Here the CDR3 reads CASTLSSNTEAFF. The CDR3 nucleotides read TGTGCCAGCACCTTATCCTCGAACACTGAAGCTTTCTTT.

The rearrangement links TRBV7-9 to TRBJ1-1; a weak D match, TRBD1 (5 bases). Germline assignment: CDR1 SEHNR and CDR2 FQNEAQ (reference sequence). The CDR3 runs 15 residues. Trimming removed 1 base from V and 2 bases from J, with 11 bases in between. CDR3 residues: CASSLEGHRNTEAFF. DNA of the CDR3: TGTGCCAGCAGCTTAGAAGGACACAGAAACACTGAAGCTTTCTTT.

This clone is a singleton in its sample. V and J are TRBV19 and TRBJ2-7, with TRBD2 as a possible D gene (6 bases). V was clipped by 1 base and J by 1 base, with 11 bases between them. The germline CDR1 and CDR2 sequences are LNHDA and SQIVND (reference sequence). The CDR3 has 15 residues. This chain's CDR3 is CASSIVLAPSYEQYF. CDR3 sequence (DNA): TGTGCCAGTAGTATAGTCCTAGCGCCGTCCTACGAGCAGTACTTC.

The chain links TRBV5-4 to TRBJ2-1, with TRBD2 matching 9 bases. The CDR3 is made up of 15 amino acids. Germline CDR1 and CDR2: SGHNT and YYREEE (reference sequence). J gave up 4 bases and V 4 bases, and 6 bases lay outside the gene matches. The chain's CDR3 is CASSISGGGYNEQFF. Written as DNA, the CDR3 is TGTGCCAGCAGCATTAGCGGGGGAGGGTACAATGAGCAGTTCTTC.